The 14 T cell receptor beta chains below were found in one sample sequenced in a study of blood T cell repertoires in COVID-19. Profiling relied on immunoSEQ multiplex PCR, and the TCRdb table lists in-frame clones only, not all of them. The sample shows roughly 110,000 clones, around nine tenths of them seen only once. Sample: peripheral blood. These receptor sequences come from a woman aged 30 to 39 with acute or convalescent COVID-19.

The genes are TRBV6-5 and TRBJ2-1, with 9 nucleotides matching TRBD1. CDR1 is MNHEY, CDR2 SVGAGI, per germline. The V segment lost 10 bases and the J segment 4 bases; nucleotides outside the gene matches: 8. CDR3 size: 14 residues. The CDR3 nucleotides read TGTGCCACCAGGACCGGGACAGGGTACAATGAGCAGTTCTTC. Its translation is CATRTGTGYNEQFF.

This chain connects TRBV28 to TRBJ1-2, with 11 bases lining up with TRBD1. Per the germline V gene, CDR1 is MDHEN and CDR2 is SYDVKM. Trimming removed 10 bases from V and 7 bases from J; junction bases left unmatched: 14. This CDR3 contains 15 residues. Written as DNA, the CDR3 is TGTGCCATCCCCAAGATCGGACAGGGGGCGTCTGGCTACACCTTC. Encoded protein: CAIPKIGQGASGYTF.

In nucleotides, the CDR3 is TGTGCCAGTGGGGGTCCAGGACAGGGGATCACTGAAGCTTTCTTT. Residues: CASGGPGQGITEAFF. This chain joins TRBV11-3 and TRBJ1-1, with 9 bases matching TRBD1. Trimming cost V 9 bases and J 4 bases; bases outside gene matches: 12. Germline V gene data show CDR1 as SGHNT and CDR2 as YENEEA. CDR3 length: 15 residues.

This rearrangement joins TRBV6-5 to TRBJ1-1, with TRBD1 matching over 8 bases. Per germline, CDR1 MNHEY and CDR2 SVGAGI. V lost 5 bases to trimming and J lost 6 bases; unmatched junction nucleotides: 11. The CDR3 has 15 residues. The CDR3 DNA reads TGTGCCAGCAGTCGTTTAACAGGGGGTGTATCTGAAGCTTTCTTT. It yields the protein CASSRLTGGVSEAFF.

The chain links TRBV27 to TRBJ1-1, with 11 bases fitting TRBD1. This CDR3 comprises 16 residues. Germline CDR1 MNHEY, CDR2 SMNVEV (reference sequence). V dropped 5 bases and J dropped 2; count of bases not matched to a gene: 7. In DNA form, the CDR3 reads TGTGCCAGCAGTAGATGGACAGGGGGCGGCAACACTGAAGCTTTCTTT. Protein product: CASSRWTGGGNTEAFF.

This chain links TRBV7-3 with TRBJ1-6, with TRBD1 identical over 7 bases. CDR1 and CDR2 from the germline V gene are SGHTA and FQGTGA. J lost 5 bases, V lost 1 base, and 5 bases had no gene match. The CDR3 runs 16 residues. CDR3 sequence reads: CASSLRGGADNSPLHF. CDR3 sequence (DNA): TGTGCCAGCAGCTTAAGAGGGGGCGCGGATAATTCACCCCTCCACTTT. The full variable domain, its missing parts supplied by reference TRBV7-3 and TRBJ1-6, is GAGVSQTPSNKVTEKGKYVELRCDPISGHTALYWYRQSLGQGPEFLIYFQGTGAADDSGLPNDRFFAVRPEGSVSTLKIQRTERGDSAVYLCASSLRGGADNSPLHFGNGTRLTVT.

V gene TRBV19 combines with J gene TRBJ1-3, with D perhaps matching TRBD1 (5 bases). V was shortened by 7 bases and J by 0 bases, with 13 bases between the two germline ends. Germline CDR1 reads LNHDA; CDR2 reads SQIVND (reference sequence). CDR3 length: 15 amino acids. For the CDR3, the DNA is TGTGCCAGTACCGAACAGGTGAACTCTGGAAACACCATATATTTT. It is translated as CASTEQVNSGNTIYF.

The chain employs TRBV6-2 or TRBV6-3 and TRBJ2-1, with 13 bases that match TRBD2. From germline, CDR1 is MNHEY and CDR2 SVGEGT. Trimming at V came to 4 bases and at J to 8 bases, leaving 5 bases not matched to a gene. The CDR3 has 15 residues. The CDR3 DNA is TGTGCCAGCAGTTCCGGACTAGCGGGGGTTTATGAGCAGTTCTTC. It specifies CASSSGLAGVYEQFF.

The V call is TRBV12-3 or TRBV12-4, the J call TRBJ1-1; D is ambiguous. V was shortened by 6 bases and J by 5 bases, with 13 bases between the two germline ends. The CDR3 is 13 amino acids. The CDR3 sequence: CASSKSGGTEAFF. Here the CDR3 DNA reads TGTGCCAGCAGCAAATCGGGTGGAACTGAAGCTTTCTTT.

The J gene is TRBJ1-2, the V gene TRBV19; unclear D gene. The CDR3 is made up of 13 amino acids. Germline values: CDR1 LNHDA, CDR2 SQIVND (reference sequence). V shed 8 bases and J shed 4 bases, with 14 bases lying between them. CDR3 loop: CASGTPGLYGYTF. The CDR3 DNA reads as TGTGCCAGTGGAACACCAGGACTCTATGGCTACACCTTC.

The CDR3 protein is CASSPGLYSSYEQYF. The CDR3 region has the DNA TGCGCCAGCAGTCCTGGACTCTACTCTTCCTACGAGCAGTACTTC. This chain links TRBV5-1 with TRBJ2-7; the D gene is possibly TRBD2 (5 bases). CDR3 length: 15 residues. Per the germline V gene, CDR1 is SGHRS and CDR2 is YFSETQ. V lost 5 bases and J 1 base, leaving 16 bases between the germline ends.

The chain uses TRBV11-3 and TRBJ2-1; the D gene is possibly TRBD2 (5 bases). V lost 3 bases and J lost 2, with 11 bases in between. CDR3 size: 15 residues. Germline V gene sequence: CDR1 SGHNT, CDR2 YENEEA. This chain's CDR3 is CASSFVGLPYNEQFF. The CDR3 coding sequence is TGTGCCAGCAGCTTTGTCGGACTCCCCTACAATGAGCAGTTCTTC. The complete variable domain, with remaining parts taken from reference TRBV11-3 and TRBJ2-1, reads EAGVVQSPRYKIIEKKQPVAFWCNPISGHNTLYWYLQNLGQGPELLIRYENEEAVDDSQLPKDRFSAERLKGVDSTLKIQPAELGDSAVYLCASSFVGLPYNEQFFGPGTRLTVL.

The rearrangement uses TRBV10-3 and TRBJ2-1, with 7 bases lining up with TRBD1. J gave up 9 bases and V 6 bases, and 8 bases lay outside the gene matches. The CDR3 covers 13 residues. CDR1 and CDR2 (germline): ENHRY, SYGVKD. CDR3 loop: CAISGTERGEQFF. CDR3 in DNA: TGTGCCATCAGCGGGACAGAACGCGGTGAGCAGTTCTTC.

The chain is built from TRBV4-2 and TRBJ1-1; D gene ambiguous. Trimming stripped 1 base from V and 0 bases from J, with 6 bases between. Germline V lookup: CDR1 LGHNA, CDR2 YNFKEQ. The CDR3 is made up of 14 amino acids. CDR3 in amino acids: CASSQGGLNTEAFF. DNA of the CDR3: TGTGCCAGCAGCCAAGGCGGATTGAACACTGAAGCTTTCTTT.